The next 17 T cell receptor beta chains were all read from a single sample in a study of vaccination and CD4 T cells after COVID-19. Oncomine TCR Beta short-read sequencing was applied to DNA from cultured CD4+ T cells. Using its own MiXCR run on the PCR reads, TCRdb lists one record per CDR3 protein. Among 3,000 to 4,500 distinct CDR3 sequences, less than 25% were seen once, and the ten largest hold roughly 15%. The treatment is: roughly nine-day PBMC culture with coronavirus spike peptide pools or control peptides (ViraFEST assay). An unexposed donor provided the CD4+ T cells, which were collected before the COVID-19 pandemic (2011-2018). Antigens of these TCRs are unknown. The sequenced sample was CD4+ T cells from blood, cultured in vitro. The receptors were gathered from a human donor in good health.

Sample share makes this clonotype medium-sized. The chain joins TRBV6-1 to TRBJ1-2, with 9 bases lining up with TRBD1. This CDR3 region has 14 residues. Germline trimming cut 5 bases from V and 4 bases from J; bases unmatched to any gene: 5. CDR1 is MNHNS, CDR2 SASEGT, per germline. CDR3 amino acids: CASSRTGVGYGYTF. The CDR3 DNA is TGTGCCAGCAGTCGGACAGGGGTGGGCTATGGCTACACCTTC.

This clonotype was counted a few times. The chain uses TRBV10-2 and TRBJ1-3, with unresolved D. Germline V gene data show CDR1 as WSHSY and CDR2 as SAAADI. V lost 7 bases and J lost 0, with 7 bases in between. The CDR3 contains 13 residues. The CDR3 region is CASMPSSGNTIYF. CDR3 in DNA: TGCGCCAGCATGCCCTCCTCTGGAAACACCATATATTTT.

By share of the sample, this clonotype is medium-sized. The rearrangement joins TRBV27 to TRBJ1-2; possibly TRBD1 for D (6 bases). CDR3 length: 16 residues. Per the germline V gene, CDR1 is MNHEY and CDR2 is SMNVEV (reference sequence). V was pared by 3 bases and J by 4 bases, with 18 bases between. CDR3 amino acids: CASSLVGSPGAYGYTF. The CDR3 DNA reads TGTGCCAGCAGTTTGGTCGGGTCCCCAGGGGCCTATGGCTACACCTTC.

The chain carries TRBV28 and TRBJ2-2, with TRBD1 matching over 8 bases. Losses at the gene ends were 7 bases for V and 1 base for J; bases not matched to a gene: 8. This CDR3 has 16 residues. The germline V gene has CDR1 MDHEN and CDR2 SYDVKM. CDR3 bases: TGTGCCAGCACTTCAGACAGGGGAGGGAACACCGGGGAGCTGTTTTTT. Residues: CASTSDRGGNTGELFF.

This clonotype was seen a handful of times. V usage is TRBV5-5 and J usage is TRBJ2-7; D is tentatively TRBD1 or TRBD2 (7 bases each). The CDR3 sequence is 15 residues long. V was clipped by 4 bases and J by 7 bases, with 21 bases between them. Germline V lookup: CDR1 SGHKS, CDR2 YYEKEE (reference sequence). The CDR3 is CASSLLGGGTVEQYF. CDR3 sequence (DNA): TGTGCCAGCAGCCTACTTGGGGGGGGGACAGTGGAGCAGTACTTC.

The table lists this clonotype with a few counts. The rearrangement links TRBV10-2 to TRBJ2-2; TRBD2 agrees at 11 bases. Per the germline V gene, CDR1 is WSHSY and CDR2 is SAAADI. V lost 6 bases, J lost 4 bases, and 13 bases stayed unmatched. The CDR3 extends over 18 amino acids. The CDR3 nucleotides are TGCGCCAGCAGGATTGCACTAGCGGGAGCCAGAGGCACCGGGGAGCTGTTTTTT. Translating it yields CASRIALAGARGTGELFF.

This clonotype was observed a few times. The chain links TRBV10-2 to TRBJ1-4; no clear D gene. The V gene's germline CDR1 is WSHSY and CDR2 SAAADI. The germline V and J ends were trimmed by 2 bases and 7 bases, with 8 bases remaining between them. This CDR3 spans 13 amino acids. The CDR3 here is CASSEGLFEKLFF. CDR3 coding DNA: TGCGCCAGCAGTGAGGGACTCTTTGAAAAACTGTTTTTT.

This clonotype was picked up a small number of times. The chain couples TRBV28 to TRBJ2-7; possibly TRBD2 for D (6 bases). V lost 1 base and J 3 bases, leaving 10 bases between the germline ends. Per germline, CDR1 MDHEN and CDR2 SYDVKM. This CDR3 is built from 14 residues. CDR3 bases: TGTGCCAGCAGTTTATCCGGGACTCGCTACGAGCAGTACTTC. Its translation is CASSLSGTRYEQYF.

The DNA of the CDR3 is TGCGCCAGCAGCACGGCCGGGACTAGCAATGAGCAGTTCTTC. Residues: CASSTAGTSNEQFF. The V call is TRBV5-1, the J call TRBJ2-1; 8 bases are a match to TRBD2. The ends lost 4 bases at V and 6 bases at J; junction bases unmatched: 6. The CDR3 is 14 amino acids. From germline, CDR1 is SGHRS and CDR2 YFSETQ.

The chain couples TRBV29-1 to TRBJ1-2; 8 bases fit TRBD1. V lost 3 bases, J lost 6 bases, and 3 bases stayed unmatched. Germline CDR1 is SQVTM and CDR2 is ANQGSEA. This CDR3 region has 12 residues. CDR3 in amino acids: CSVDQGAHGYTF. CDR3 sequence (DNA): TGCAGCGTTGATCAGGGGGCGCATGGCTACACCTTC.

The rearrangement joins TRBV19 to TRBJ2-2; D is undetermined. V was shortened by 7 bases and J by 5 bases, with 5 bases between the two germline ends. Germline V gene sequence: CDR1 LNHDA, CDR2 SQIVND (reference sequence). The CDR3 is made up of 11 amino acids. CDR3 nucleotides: TGTGCCAGTACTAGGACCGGGGAGCTGTTTTTT. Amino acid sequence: CASTRTGELFF.

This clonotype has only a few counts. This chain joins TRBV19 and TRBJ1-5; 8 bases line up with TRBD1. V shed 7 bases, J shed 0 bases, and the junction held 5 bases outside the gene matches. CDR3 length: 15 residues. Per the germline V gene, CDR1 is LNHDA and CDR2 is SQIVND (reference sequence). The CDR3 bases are TGTGCCAGTACCCCGGACAGGGATAGCAATCAGCCCCAGCATTTT. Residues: CASTPDRDSNQPQHF.

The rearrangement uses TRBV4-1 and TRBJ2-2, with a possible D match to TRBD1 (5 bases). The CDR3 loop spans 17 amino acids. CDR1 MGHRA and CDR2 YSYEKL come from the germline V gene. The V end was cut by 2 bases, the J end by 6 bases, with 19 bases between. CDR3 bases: TGCGCCAGCAGCCAACTCCGGTCAGGGCAGAATCCCGGGGAGCTGTTTTTT. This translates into CASSQLRSGQNPGELFF.

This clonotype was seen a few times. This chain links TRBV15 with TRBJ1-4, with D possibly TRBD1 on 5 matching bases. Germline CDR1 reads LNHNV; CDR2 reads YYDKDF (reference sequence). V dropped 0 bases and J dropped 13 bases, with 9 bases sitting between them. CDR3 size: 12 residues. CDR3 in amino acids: CATSRDGGSLFF. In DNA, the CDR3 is TGTGCCACCAGCAGAGATGGGGGATCACTGTTTTTT.

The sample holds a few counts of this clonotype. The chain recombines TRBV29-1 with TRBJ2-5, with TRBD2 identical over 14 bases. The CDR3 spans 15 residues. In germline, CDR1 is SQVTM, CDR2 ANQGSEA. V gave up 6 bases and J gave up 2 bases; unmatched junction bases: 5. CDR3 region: CSVARLAGGQETQYF. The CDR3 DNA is TGCAGCGTAGCCCGACTAGCGGGGGGGCAAGAGACCCAGTACTTC. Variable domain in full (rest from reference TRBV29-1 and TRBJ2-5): SAVISQKPSRDICQRGTSLTIQCQVDSQVTMMFWYRQQPGQSLTLIATANQGSEATYESGFVIDKFPISRPNLTFSTLTVSNMSPEDSSIYLCSVARLAGGQETQYFGPGTRLLVL.

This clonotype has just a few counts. The DNA of the CDR3 is TGCAGTGCTCCCGACAGGAACACCGGGGAGCTGTTTTTT. Its translation: CSAPDRNTGELFF. V is TRBV20-1 and J is TRBJ2-2; weak D call: TRBD1 (5 bases). Trimming took 5 bases from V and 1 from J, leaving 8 bases between them. Germline-derived CDR1 and CDR2 are DFQATT and SNEGSKA (reference sequence). CDR3 size: 13 residues.

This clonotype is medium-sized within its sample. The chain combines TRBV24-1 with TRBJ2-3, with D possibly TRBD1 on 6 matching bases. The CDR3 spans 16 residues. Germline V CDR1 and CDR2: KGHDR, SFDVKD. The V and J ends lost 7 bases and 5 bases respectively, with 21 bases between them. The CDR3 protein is CATSASEARGEDTQYF. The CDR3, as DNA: TGTGCCACCAGCGCAAGTGAGGCCAGGGGAGAAGATACGCAGTATTTT.